Listed below are T cell receptor beta chains from one sample, sequenced in a study of shared clonotypes between healthy human individuals. Sequencing used immunoSEQ multiplex PCR; TCRdb keeps in-frame clones, though not all of them. Here the sample spans 1,400,000 or so clones, just under 99% being singletons. Sequenced input: naive CD4+ T cells sorted from blood. These receptors were collected from a young man in good health. CDR3s include the opening cysteine and the closing phenylalanine or tryptophan. D genes are given only for firm matches. Not all rows give a size; the values are once, few, many and, for expanded clones, a class.

abundance: NA
d_gene: NA
j_gene: TRBJ2-1
v_gene: TRBV4-1
CDR3nt: TGCGCCAGCAGCTTCCGGGTGGGGGAGAGCTCCTACAATGAGCAGTTCTTC
CDR3aa: CASSFRVGESSYNEQFF

abundance: NA
d_gene: TRBD2
j_gene: TRBJ2-5
v_gene: TRBV19
CDR3nt: TGTGCCAGTATGGCAGGGACTAGCGGGAGAAGGACCCAGTACTTC
CDR3aa: CASMAGTSGRRTQYF

abundance: NA
d_gene: TRBD1
j_gene: TRBJ1-5
v_gene: TRBV28
CDR3nt: TGTGCCAGCACCGAGACAGGGGGTCGACATCAGCCCCAGCATTTT
CDR3aa: CASTETGGRHQPQHF

abundance: NA
d_gene: NA
j_gene: TRBJ2-1
v_gene: TRBV11-2
CDR3nt: TGTGCCAGCAGCTTTCAAGGTGGAATTGATAATGAGCAGTTCTTC
CDR3aa: CASSFQGGIDNEQFF

abundance: once
d_gene: NA
j_gene: TRBJ2-7
v_gene: TRBV6-1
CDR3nt: TGTGCCAGCACCCTAAGCTATCCCCCCTACGAGCAGTACTTC
CDR3aa: CASTLSYPPYEQYF

abundance: NA
d_gene: TRBD1
j_gene: TRBJ2-3
v_gene: TRBV28
CDR3nt: TGTGCCAGCAACCTTCAGGGGGCCCCAGATACGCAGTATTTT
CDR3aa: CASNLQGAPDTQYF

abundance: NA
d_gene: NA
j_gene: TRBJ2-7
v_gene: TRBV2
CDR3nt: TGTGCCAGCAGTTCGACAGACTACGAGCAGTACTTC
CDR3aa: CASSSTDYEQYF

abundance: NA
d_gene: NA
j_gene: TRBJ2-3
v_gene: TRBV19
CDR3nt: TGTGCCAGCCGCTCCTCCCAGGACGATACGCAGTATTTT
CDR3aa: CASRSSQDDTQYF

abundance: NA
d_gene: NA
j_gene: TRBJ1-5
v_gene: TRBV5-8
CDR3nt: TGTGCCAGCAGCTTGGAGATGGGCCCGGGTTCGGCCCAGCATTTT
CDR3aa: CASSLEMGPGSAQHF

abundance: NA
d_gene: NA
j_gene: TRBJ1-1
v_gene: TRBV7-6
CDR3nt: TGTGCCAGCAGCCTCCGGGGGCAGAGCACTGAAGCTTTCTTT
CDR3aa: CASSLRGQSTEAFF

abundance: NA
d_gene: NA
j_gene: TRBJ2-5
v_gene: TRBV20-1
CDR3nt: TGCAGTTCCATCCAAGAGACCCAGTACTTC
CDR3aa: CSSIQETQYF

abundance: NA
d_gene: TRBD1
j_gene: TRBJ2-7
v_gene: TRBV29-1
CDR3nt: TGCAGCGTTGAAGTTTTTGACAGGGGGCAGTACGAGCAGTACTTC
CDR3aa: CSVEVFDRGQYEQYF

abundance: NA
d_gene: NA
j_gene: TRBJ1-1
v_gene: TRBV2
CDR3nt: TGTGCCACGAGGGGGGTTACTGAAGCTTTCTTT
CDR3aa: CATRGVTEAFF

abundance: NA
d_gene: NA
j_gene: TRBJ2-2
v_gene: TRBV9
CDR3nt: TGTGCCAGCAGCGCTCCGACAGCGAACACCGGGGAGCTGTTTTTT
CDR3aa: CASSAPTANTGELFF

abundance: NA
d_gene: TRBD1
j_gene: TRBJ2-1
v_gene: TRBV5-1
CDR3nt: TGCGCCAGGACAGGGAGGTTCTTC
CDR3aa: CARTGRFF